A selection of T cell receptor beta chains follows, all from one sample in a study of shared clonotypes between healthy human individuals. The repertoire was sequenced with immunoSEQ multiplex PCR; TCRdb's copy has only in-frame clones and lacks some. This sample has under 1 million clones, with 80% to 95% found just once. The material sequenced was naive CD8+ T cells sorted from blood. The receptors were gathered from a man aged 30-40 years in good health. CDR3s include the opening cysteine and the closing phenylalanine or tryptophan. The order of the fields is V gene, D gene, clone size, J gene, CDR3 DNA, CDR3 protein. D genes are given only for firm matches. Clone sizes are given selectively: once, few, many, or a class where the clone is expanded.

TRBV28	NA	NA	TRBJ2-7	TGTGCCACCACCGGAGGGAACGAGCAGTACTTC	CATTGGNEQYF
TRBV28	NA	once	TRBJ2-1	TGTGCCAGCGTAGCACTAGGGGATTACAATGAGCAGTTCTTC	CASVALGDYNEQFF
TRBV7-3	NA	NA	TRBJ2-5	TGTGCCACCTGGGGCGTCGGTCAAGAGACCCAGTACTTC	CATWGVGQETQYF
TRBV11-2	TRBD2	NA	TRBJ2-1	TGTGCCAGCAGCTTAGGGACTAGCTTTCTACTAAATGAGCAGTTCTTC	CASSLGTSFLLNEQFF
TRBV27	TRBD2	NA	TRBJ2-1	TGTGCCAGCAGTCGAACGGGACTAGCGCACTACAATGAGCAGTTCTTC	CASSRTGLAHYNEQFF
TRBV19	NA	NA	TRBJ2-2	TGTGCCAGTGGACTAAGCGGCGGGGAGCTGTTTTTT	CASGLSGGELFF
TRBV7-9	NA	NA	TRBJ2-6	TGTGCCAGCAGCTTGGTCTCTGGGGCCAACGTCCTGACTTTC	CASSLVSGANVLTF
TRBV30	NA	NA	TRBJ2-7	TGTGCCTGGAGTCCCCTTTACGAGCAGTACTTC	CAWSPLYEQYF
TRBV9	TRBD2	NA	TRBJ2-5	TGTGCCAGCAGCGATGACCCTAGCGGGAGTTTTCTGCAAGAGACCCAGTACTTC	CASSDDPSGSFLQETQYF
TRBV27	TRBD1	NA	TRBJ2-7	TGTGCCAGCAGCGTCCAGGGGGCAAGCGAGCAGTACTTC	CASSVQGASEQYF
TRBV30	NA	few	TRBJ2-1	TGTGCGGGTGCTTACAATGAGCAGTTCTTC	CAGAYNEQFF
TRBV27	NA	NA	TRBJ2-5	TGTGCCAGGGGGGGTTATGGGGATGAGACCCAGTACTTC	CARGGYGDETQYF
TRBV10-1	NA	NA	TRBJ2-7	TGCGCCAGCAGTGAGCGGCAATCCTACGAGCAGTACTTC	CASSERQSYEQYF
TRBV4-1	TRBD2	NA	TRBJ2-3	TGCGCCAGCAGCCAAGATCTGGCGGGAGGGACAGATACGCAGTATTTT	CASSQDLAGGTDTQYF